This entry concerns a single T cell receptor beta chain. TCRdb fed the 5' RACE reads into MiXCR, producing one record per CDR3 protein. The data show around 76,000 distinct CDR3 sequences, 9% to 15% seen once. The ends were cut back, 2 bases at V and 0 bases at J, with 5 bases in the middle. Looked up from germline, CDR1 is SEHNR and CDR2 is FQNEAQ (reference sequence). The CDR3 totals 14 residues. The data were obtained in a study of early T cells in non-severe SARS-CoV-2 infection. This chain links TRBV7-9 with TRBJ1-3; D unresolved. Material: whole blood. The sequence derives from an adult who was a healthcare worker with PCR-confirmed SARS-CoV-2 infection or an uninfected control (not recorded which). CDR3 loop: CASSLLRSGNTIYF. CDR3 coding DNA: TGTGCCAGCAGCTTACTCCGCTCTGGAAACACCATATATTTT. Full variable domain (remainder filled in from reference TRBV7-9 and TRBJ1-3): DTGVSQNPRHKITKRGQNVTFRCDPISEHNRLYWYRQTLGQGPEFLTYFQNEAQLEKSRLLSDRFSAERPKGSFSTLEIQRTEQGDSAMYLCASSLLRSGNTIYFGEGSWLTVV.